The subject of this entry is one T cell receptor beta chain. Its target is not known. MiXCR, applied by TCRdb to the RT-PCR reads, yields one record per CDR3 protein. The sample comprises just over 300,000 distinct CDR3 sequences, 21% of which are singletons, and about a tenth rests with the top ten. In germline, CDR1 is MDHEN, CDR2 SYDVKM. CDR3 length: 12 residues. Trimming removed 10 bases at V and 8 bases at J, with 17 bases between. This record belongs to a study of response to subunit inactivated influenza vaccine. Findings and limits, study-wide: The study's authors posited that every seasonal influenza vaccination enlists few new T cells.

The sample in question was PBMCs from blood, obtained about 20 months after vaccination. The chain carries TRBV28 and TRBJ1-2; tentatively, D is TRBD1 (6 bases). This receptor was taken from a man aged 45 to 70 who received an inactivated influenza vaccine. This CDR3 is CAIPQGLYGYTF. CDR3 bases: TGTGCCATCCCGCAGGGGCTTTACGGCTACACCTTC.